This TCR beta chain was documented in a study of cytomegalovirus exposure and HLA in healthy donors. Study-wide points: It was reportedly the case that the classifier diagnosed cytomegalovirus status with high specificity and sensitivity. It was reported that TCR beta sequences correctly inferred the HLA-A and HLA-B alleles for most subjects.

Points on this clone: Its antigen is unknown.

The CDR3 sequence is 15 residues long. The V segment lost 3 bases and the J segment 5 bases; nucleotides outside the gene matches: 3. The V gene's germline CDR1 is SGHRS and CDR2 YFSETQ. It was with 60 Vbeta and 13 Jbeta primers that the PCR ran. Method: immunoSEQ multiplex PCR; TCRdb's copy keeps in-frame clones and lacks some. The sample consists of roughly 200,000 clones, approximately 88% of them appearing once. This cohort consisted of healthy bone marrow donors. The sequence came from a boy younger than 10 in good health and CMV-seronegative. The chain links TRBV5-1 to TRBJ2-1, with 12 positions matching TRBD2. Sequencing used PBMCs. This CDR3 reads CASSWTSGANNEQFF. CDR3 sequence (DNA): TGCGCCAGCAGCTGGACTAGCGGGGCCAACAATGAGCAGTTCTTC. Based on the CDR3 plus reference TRBV5-1 and TRBJ2-1, the full variable domain is KAGVTQTPRYLIKTRGQQVTLSCSPISGHRSVSWYQQTPGQGLQFLFEYFSETQRNKGNFPGRFSGRQFSNSRSEMNVSTLELGDSALYLCASSWTSGANNEQFFGPGTRLTVL.